Each of the 3 T cell receptor beta chains below was sequenced from the same sample in a study of monozygotic twins with inflammatory bowel disease. TCRdb reworked the 5' RACE reads into one entry per CDR3 protein, no DNA. The table lists 150,000 to 200,000 distinct CDR3 sequences. Sequences were obtained from blood. The receptors were gathered from a human donor with ulcerative colitis or Crohn's disease, or a healthy co-twin of an affected twin (not recorded which).

The chain couples TRBV10-3 to TRBJ1-5; TCRdb calls TRBD1, which cannot be checked without DNA. The germline gives CDR1 ENHRY, CDR2 SYGVKD. The CDR3 sequence is 15 residues long. The CDR3 protein is CASQRGGGRNQPQHF.

CDR3 protein: CASSLVTGSSSYNEQFF. V is TRBV28 and J is TRBJ2-1; the D gene TCRdb calls, TRBD1, cannot be checked with no DNA. The CDR3 consists of 17 residues. Germline V lookup: CDR1 MDHEN, CDR2 SYDVKM.

The V and J genes are TRBV2 and TRBJ1-4; without DNA, the TCRdb call of TRBD1 cannot be checked. Germline V gene sequence: CDR1 SNHLY, CDR2 FYNNEI. The CDR3 has 15 residues. CDR3 protein: CASSMGAPVFEKLFF.